This T cell receptor (beta chain) is from a study of blood T cell repertoires in COVID-19. Study in general: COVID-19 samples collected from the United States, Italy and Spain covered acute and convalescent phases. T cells, B-cell-depleted T cells, or PBMCs provided the cDNA or gDNA that served as material.

The CDR3 runs to 14 residues. Germline V gene sequence: CDR1 SGHVS, CDR2 FNYEAQ. Trimming left V 6 bases short and J 1 base short, with 12 bases between. Per the authors' pipeline: Reference gene primers were amplified, and this amplification served to estimate nucleated cell counts. TCRdb's table, derived via immunoSEQ multiplex PCR, lists solely in-frame clones and lacks some. From that table come the V and J calls and clone size; the DNA was used to work out D and trimming. The table shows around 53,000 clones, with roughly 76% occurring only once. This clonotype was obtained from a man aged 50 to 59 with active or convalescent COVID-19. What was sequenced was peripheral blood. The chain uses TRBV7-6 and TRBJ2-5; TRBD1 is a possible D gene (5 bases). This chain's CDR3 is CASSKGHGQETQYF. In DNA, the CDR3 is TGTGCCAGCAGTAAGGGGCACGGCCAAGAGACCCAGTACTTC.